This TCR beta chain comes out of a study of blood T cell repertoires in COVID-19. Study at large: Donors in the United States, Italy and Spain gave samples during acute or convalescent COVID-19.

Authors' methods: Estimated nucleated cell counts came from reference gene primer amplification. Assay used: immunoSEQ multiplex PCR; TCRdb lists only in-frame clones, some missing. V, J and clone size were drawn from that table, and D and trimming were deduced from the DNA. The table lists 100,000 to 150,000 clones, approximately 90% of them singletons. The ends were cut back, 5 bases at V and 2 bases at J, with 11 bases in the middle. There are 14 residues in the CDR3. The germline V gene has CDR1 SEHNR and CDR2 FQNEAQ (reference sequence). Sequencing was done on a sample of peripheral blood. The sequence came from a human donor in a cohort sampled during active COVID-19. The rearrangement uses TRBV7-9 and TRBJ2-3; unclear D gene. The CDR3 loop is CASSPPTVTDTQYF. The CDR3 nucleotides are TGTGCCAGCAGCCCCCCGACTGTCACAGATACGCAGTATTTT. Full variable domain (outside the CDR3, taken from reference TRBV7-9 and TRBJ2-3): DTGVSQNPRHKITKRGQNVTFRCDPISEHNRLYWYRQTLGQGPEFLTYFQNEAQLEKSRLLSDRFSAERPKGSFSTLEIQRTEQGDSAMYLCASSPPTVTDTQYFGPGTRLTVL.